The 5 T cell receptor beta chains reported below all come from one sample, sequenced in a study of response to subunit inactivated influenza vaccine. MiXCR, run by TCRdb on the RT-PCR reads, gives a single entry per CDR3 protein. The sample includes approximately 500,000 distinct CDR3 sequences, under 25% seen only once; the top ten take around 2.8%. This same sample was also taken into another study, of T cells expressing NK-cell markers. That report adds: Making the TCR beta cDNA relied on 5'RACE template switching with UMIs.

This material consisted of CD4+ T cells sorted from PBMCs, taken less than 13 days after vaccination. The origin of the receptors is a man aged 50 to 60 who received an inactivated influenza vaccine.

V usage is TRBV7-9 and J usage is TRBJ2-2; perhaps TRBD1 as D (6 bases). V was trimmed by 0 bases and J by 7 bases, leaving 9 bases between them. Germline assignment: CDR1 SEHNR and CDR2 FQNEAQ (reference sequence). The CDR3 has 14 residues. Written as DNA, the CDR3 is TGTGCCAGCAGCTTAGCGCCAGGGGTCGGGGAGCTGTTTTTT. Its translation: CASSLAPGVGELFF.

The V and J genes are TRBV4-1 and TRBJ2-5; TRBD2 matches at 9 bases. The trim removed 1 base at V and 2 bases at J, leaving 17 bases unmatched. This CDR3 contains 20 residues. Germline assignment: CDR1 MGHRA and CDR2 YSYEKL. The CDR3 reads CASSQVWGLAVGRRQETQYF. The CDR3, as DNA: TGCGCCAGCAGCCAAGTATGGGGACTAGCCGTCGGACGGAGACAAGAGACCCAGTACTTC.

This clonotype was counted ten times or more. The chain joins TRBV6-6 to TRBJ1-2; D is uncertain. Trimming stripped 0 bases from V and 10 bases from J, with 12 bases between. Germline V gene sequence: CDR1 MNHNY, CDR2 SVGAGI (reference sequence). The CDR3 consists of 13 residues. CDR3 DNA sequence: TGTGCCAGCAGTTACTCCAACATGGGGTACTACACCTTC. Its protein is CASSYSNMGYYTF.

The rearrangement links TRBV29-1 to TRBJ1-3, with 9 positions matching TRBD1. This CDR3 spans 16 amino acids. V shed 5 bases, J shed 4 bases, and the junction held 12 bases outside the gene matches. The germline gives CDR1 SQVTM, CDR2 ANQGSEA. The CDR3 reads CSVIGKAGQGGNTIYF. CDR3 nucleotide sequence: TGCAGCGTTATTGGGAAGGCGGGACAGGGAGGAAACACCATATATTTT.

This clonotype was observed a few times. The CDR3 spells CASSLLAGVTSTDTQYF. The CDR3 nucleotides are TGTGCCAGCAGCTTACTAGCGGGAGTGACTAGCACAGATACGCAGTATTTT. The chain carries TRBV7-2 and TRBJ2-3, with 10 bases aligning to TRBD2. J was trimmed by 0 bases and V by 2 bases; bases with no gene match: 5. Germline values: CDR1 SGHTA, CDR2 FQGNSA. The CDR3 is 17 residues long.